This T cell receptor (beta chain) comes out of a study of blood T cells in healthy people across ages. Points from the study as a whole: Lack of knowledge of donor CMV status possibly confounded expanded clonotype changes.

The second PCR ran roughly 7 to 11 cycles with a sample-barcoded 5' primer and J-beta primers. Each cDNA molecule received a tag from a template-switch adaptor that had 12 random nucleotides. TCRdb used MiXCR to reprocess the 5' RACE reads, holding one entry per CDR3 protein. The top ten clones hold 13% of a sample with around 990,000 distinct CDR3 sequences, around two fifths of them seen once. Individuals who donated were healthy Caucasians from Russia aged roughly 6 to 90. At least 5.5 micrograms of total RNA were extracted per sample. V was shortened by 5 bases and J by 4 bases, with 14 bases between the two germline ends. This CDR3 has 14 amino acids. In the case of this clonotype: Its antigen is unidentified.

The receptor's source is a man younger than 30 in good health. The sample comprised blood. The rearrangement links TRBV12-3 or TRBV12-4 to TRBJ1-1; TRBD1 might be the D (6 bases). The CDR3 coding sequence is TGTGCCAGCAGTGCACAGGGAGGAAGCACTGAAGCTTTCTTT. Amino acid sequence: CASSAQGGSTEAFF.